This T cell receptor beta chain was identified in a study of shared clonotypes between healthy human individuals (TCRdb year 2020). The study in broad terms: The cohort comprised a couple of women and a few men aged 18 to 49 years. For each donor, CD4 naive and CD4 memory were each run on three plates, CD8 naive on two plates, and CD8 memory on one plate. To estimate repertoire size and how much clonotypes are shared between individuals, the study performed deep sequencing of blood TCR repertoires from about 5 healthy adults. Libraries were prepared and TCR repertoires were sequenced by different laboratories using diverse techniques, in order to increase sequencing depth and limit assay-specific biases. Per donor, leukapheresis produced somewhere between about 0.9 and 10 billion PBMCs.

With regard to this clone: Its antigen has not been determined. Base quality data are lacking; no much larger clone is found one base away.

TCR CDR3 regions were amplified from genomic DNA by multiplex PCR using the deep immunoSEQ assay. Extracted genomic DNA from each cell subset was distributed evenly across all wells of several immunoSEQ 96-well plates, and each plate was treated as a replicate. Each replicate PCR for sorted subsets received roughly 0.2 ug genomic DNA, equal to about 30,000 T cell genomes. The purified libraries were quantified using a Qubit 3.0 fluorometer, sized with a Bioanalyzer 2100, and then quantified again using the KAPA Library Quantification kit. Each immunoSEQ 96-well plate was sequenced on its own single-read 150-cycle Illumina NextSeq 550 flow cell. Regarding the original processing steps: The immunoSEQ output contained only junctional sequences without quality scores, so filtering could not match that applied to full-length reads. To assign V/J genes and CDR3, sequences were annotated against IMGT germline references using PyIR, a Python wrapper for IgBLAST v1.9. Reads with weak V/J assignments (E-value above 1e-6), missing CDR3, stop codons, out-of-frame junctions, or ambiguous translated residues were removed. A V3J clonotype was defined by an identical inferred V gene, J gene, and CDR3 amino acid sequence. Percentage overlap between repertoires was calculated by dividing the number of shared unique clonotypes by the size of the smaller repertoire. Three approaches were used to assess repertoire richness: RTK rarefaction, the Chao1 estimator, and Recon v2.1 estimates of unobserved clonotypes. OLGA was used to compute generation probabilities for all TCRbeta clonotypes that the gDNA method yielded from a handful of donors. TCRdb stores this immuneACCESS table with in-frame sequences only. Part of the clones is absent; in the studies checked, under half of the shortfall reflects unresolved V genes, and no reason is known for the rest. The V and J calls and clone size were taken over from that table, and D and trimming were inferred from the DNA. The sample data list 2 million to 2.5 million clones, and 85% to 95% of these were observed just once. 1.5% to 2% of the sample comes from the top ten.

The paper as a whole reports these results and caveats: Pairwise subsampling indicated that sequencing depth was expected to affect the degree of clonotype sharing among donors. Incomplete sequencing was indicated by rarefaction of sorted-subset datasets, despite the large sequencing depth. Sampling was restricted to blood, and TCR repertoires in tissue are likely to differ from TCR repertoires in blood. Around 5% of naive CD4, 3% to 4% of naive CD8, 2.3% of memory CD4, and 0.4% of memory CD8 clonotypes were shared across several donors. Naive subsets generally had larger estimated clonotype richness than memory subsets did. Because the study included a small number of donors, the genetic and exposure-history diversity represented was limited. Higher generation probabilities were observed for clonotypes shared by all four sorted-subset donors than for non-shared clonotypes.

V ends up 3 bases short and J 2 bases short, with an unmatched junction base count of 6. CDR1 is given as SGHRS and CDR2 as YFSETQ, both from the germline V gene. Including cysteine and phenylalanine, the CDR3 has 15 amino acids. The entry retains the CDR3 DNA only, 45 bases that are in frame from base 1. CD8 naive samples were CD45RO-negative cells positively selected for CCR7, giving a CD45RA+CCR7+ population that excluded TemRA cells. Donors were healthy HIV-negative adults with no recently reported acute infections or vaccinations. Every donor was a Caucasian adult living in Nashville, Tennessee, USA. After blood collection by leukapheresis, PBMCs were isolated using Ficoll-Histopaque density gradient centrifugation and then cryopreserved in the vapor phase of liquid nitrogen. Analytical flow cytometry was used to check the purity and quantity of every magnetically sorted T cell population. Genomic DNA was isolated from every sorted fraction and measured by UV absorbance on a Nanodrop 2000c.

This receptor was taken from a man in his late teens or twenties in good health. Some clones in this sample may be carry-over from other donors' samples. The sequencing input was naive CD8+ T cells from PBMCs. The sample's cell subset or site label, decoded: CD45RA+CCR7+. Recombination linked TRBV5-1 to TRBJ2-7; 9 central bases correspond to TRBD2. Here is the DNA: TGCGCCAGCAGCTCGACTAGCGGCCCCGCCTACGAGCAGTACTTC. Translated, this gives CASSSTSGPAYEQYF.